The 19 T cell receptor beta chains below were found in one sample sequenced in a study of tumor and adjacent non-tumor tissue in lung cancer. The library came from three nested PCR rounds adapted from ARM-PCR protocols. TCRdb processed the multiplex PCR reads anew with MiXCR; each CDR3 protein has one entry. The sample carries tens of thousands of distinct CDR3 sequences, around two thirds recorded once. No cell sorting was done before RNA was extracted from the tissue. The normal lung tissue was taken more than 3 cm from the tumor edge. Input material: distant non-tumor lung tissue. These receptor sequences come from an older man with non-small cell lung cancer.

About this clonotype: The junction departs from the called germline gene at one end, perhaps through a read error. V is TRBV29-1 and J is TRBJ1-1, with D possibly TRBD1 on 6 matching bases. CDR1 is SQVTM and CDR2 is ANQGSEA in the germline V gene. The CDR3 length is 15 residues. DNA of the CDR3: TGCAGCGTTGAAACGGGGGGCAGGGCTAACACTGAAGCTGTCTTT. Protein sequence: CSVETGGRANTEAVF.

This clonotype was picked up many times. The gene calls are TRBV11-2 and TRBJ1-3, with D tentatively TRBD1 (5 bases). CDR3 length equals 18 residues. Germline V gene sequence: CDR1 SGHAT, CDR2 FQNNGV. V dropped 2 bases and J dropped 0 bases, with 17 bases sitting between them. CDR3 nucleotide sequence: TGTGCCAGCAGCTTACAAGCAGGGAATGCCCTCTCTGGAAACACCATATATTTT. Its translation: CASSLQAGNALSGNTIYF.

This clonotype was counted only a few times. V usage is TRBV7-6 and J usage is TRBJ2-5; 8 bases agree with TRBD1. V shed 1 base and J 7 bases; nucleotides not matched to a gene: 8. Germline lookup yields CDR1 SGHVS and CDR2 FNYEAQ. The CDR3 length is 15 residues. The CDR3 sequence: CASSLETGELVTQYF. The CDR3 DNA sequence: TGTGCCAGCAGCTTAGAGACAGGGGAGTTGGTGACCCAGTACTTC.

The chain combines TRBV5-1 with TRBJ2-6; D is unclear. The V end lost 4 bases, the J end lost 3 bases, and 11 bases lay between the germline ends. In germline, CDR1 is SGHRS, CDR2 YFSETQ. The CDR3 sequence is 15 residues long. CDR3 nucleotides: TGCGCCAGCAGCCATGGTTCGTATGGGGCCAACGTCCTGACTTTC. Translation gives CASSHGSYGANVLTF.

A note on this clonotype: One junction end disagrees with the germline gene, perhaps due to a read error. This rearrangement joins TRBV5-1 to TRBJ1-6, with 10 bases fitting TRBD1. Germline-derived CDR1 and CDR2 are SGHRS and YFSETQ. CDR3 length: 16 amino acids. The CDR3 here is CASSPGTGDMSSPLDF. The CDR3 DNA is TGCGCCAGCAGCCCAGGGACAGGGGATATGAGTTCACCCCTCGACTTT.

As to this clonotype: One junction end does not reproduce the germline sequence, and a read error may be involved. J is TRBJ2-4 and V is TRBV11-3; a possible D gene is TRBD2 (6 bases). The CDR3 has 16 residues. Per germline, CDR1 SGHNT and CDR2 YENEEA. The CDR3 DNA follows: TGTGCCAGTAGCTTAAACGCGGGGCAAGCCAGAAACATACAGTACTTC. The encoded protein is CASSLNAGQARNIQYF.

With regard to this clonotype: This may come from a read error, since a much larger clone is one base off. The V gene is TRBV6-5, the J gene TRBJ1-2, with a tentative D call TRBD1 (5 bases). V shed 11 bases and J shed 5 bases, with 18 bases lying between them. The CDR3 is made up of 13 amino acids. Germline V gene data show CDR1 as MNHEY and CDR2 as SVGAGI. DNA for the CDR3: TGTGCCGGCGCATCCGGGACCCAATATGGCTACACCTTC. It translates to CAGASGTQYGYTF.

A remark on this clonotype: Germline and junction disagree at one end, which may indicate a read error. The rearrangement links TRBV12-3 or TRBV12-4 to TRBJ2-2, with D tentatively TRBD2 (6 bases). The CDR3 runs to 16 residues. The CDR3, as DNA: TGTGCCAGCAGTTTCGGCGCGGGATGGGGGACCGGGGAGCCGTTTTTT. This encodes CASSFGAGWGTGEPFF.

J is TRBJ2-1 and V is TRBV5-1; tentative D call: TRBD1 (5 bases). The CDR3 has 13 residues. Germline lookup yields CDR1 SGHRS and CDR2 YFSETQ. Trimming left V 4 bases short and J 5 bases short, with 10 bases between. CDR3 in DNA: TGCGCCAGCAGCATGACAGCGAACAATGAGCAGTTCTTC. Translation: CASSMTANNEQFF.

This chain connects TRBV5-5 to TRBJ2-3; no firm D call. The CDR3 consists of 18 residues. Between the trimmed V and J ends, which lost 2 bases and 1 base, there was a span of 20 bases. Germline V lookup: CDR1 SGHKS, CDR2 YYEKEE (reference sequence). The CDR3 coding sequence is TGTGCCAGCAGCTTTCGCGTTGCGGTGGGGATTGGCACAGATACGCAGTATTTT. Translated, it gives CASSFRVAVGIGTDTQYF.

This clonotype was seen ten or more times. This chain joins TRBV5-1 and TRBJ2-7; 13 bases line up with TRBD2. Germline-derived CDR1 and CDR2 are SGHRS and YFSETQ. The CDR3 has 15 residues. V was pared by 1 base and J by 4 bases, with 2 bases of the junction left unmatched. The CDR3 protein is CASSLTGLAGYEQYF. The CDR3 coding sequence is TGCGCCAGCAGCTTGACGGGACTAGCGGGATACGAGCAGTACTTC.

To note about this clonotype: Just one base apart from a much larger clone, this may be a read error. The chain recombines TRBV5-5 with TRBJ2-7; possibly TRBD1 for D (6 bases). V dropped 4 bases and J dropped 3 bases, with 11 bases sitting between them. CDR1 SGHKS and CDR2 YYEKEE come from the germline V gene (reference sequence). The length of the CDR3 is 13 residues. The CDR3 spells CASSPGADYEQYF. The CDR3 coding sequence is TGTGCCAGCAGCCCAGGGGCCGACTACGAGCAGTACTTC.

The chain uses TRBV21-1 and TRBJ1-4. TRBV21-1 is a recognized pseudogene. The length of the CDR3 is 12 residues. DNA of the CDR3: TGTGCCAGCAGCAAATTGATGGAAAAACTGTTTTTT. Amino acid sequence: CASSKLMEKLFF.

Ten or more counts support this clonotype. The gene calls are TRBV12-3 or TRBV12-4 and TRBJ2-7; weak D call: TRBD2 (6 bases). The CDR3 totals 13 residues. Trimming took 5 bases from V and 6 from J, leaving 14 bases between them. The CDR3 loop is CASSRYNGGEQYF. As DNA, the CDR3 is TGTGCCAGCAGTCGATACAACGGGGGCGAGCAGTACTTC.

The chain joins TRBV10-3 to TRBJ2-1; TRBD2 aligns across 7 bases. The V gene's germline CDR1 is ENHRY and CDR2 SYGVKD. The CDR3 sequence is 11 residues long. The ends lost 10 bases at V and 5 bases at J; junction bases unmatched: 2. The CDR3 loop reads CATSGNNEQFF. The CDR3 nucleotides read TGTGCCACCAGCGGGAACAATGAGCAGTTCTTC.

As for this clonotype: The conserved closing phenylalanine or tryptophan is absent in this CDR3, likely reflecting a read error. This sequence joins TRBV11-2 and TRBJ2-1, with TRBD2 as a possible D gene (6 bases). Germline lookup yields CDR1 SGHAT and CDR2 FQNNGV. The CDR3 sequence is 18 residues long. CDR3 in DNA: TGTGCCAGCGGCTTCAGGGCCCCCGGGGGTGGCTCCTACAATGAGCAGTTCCTC. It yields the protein CASGFRAPGGGSYNEQFL.

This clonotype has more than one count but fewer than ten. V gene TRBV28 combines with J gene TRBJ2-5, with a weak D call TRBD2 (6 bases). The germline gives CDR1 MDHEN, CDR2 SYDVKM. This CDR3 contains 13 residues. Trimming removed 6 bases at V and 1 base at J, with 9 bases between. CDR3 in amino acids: CASRETSQETQYF. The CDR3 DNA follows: TGTGCCAGCAGGGAGACTAGCCAAGAGACCCAGTACTTC.

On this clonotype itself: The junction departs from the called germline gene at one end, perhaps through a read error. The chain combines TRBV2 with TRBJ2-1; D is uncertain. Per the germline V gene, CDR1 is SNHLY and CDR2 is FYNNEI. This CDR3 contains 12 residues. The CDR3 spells CTSTPFYNEQFF. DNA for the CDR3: TGTACCAGCACGCCTTTTTACAATGAGCAGTTCTTC.

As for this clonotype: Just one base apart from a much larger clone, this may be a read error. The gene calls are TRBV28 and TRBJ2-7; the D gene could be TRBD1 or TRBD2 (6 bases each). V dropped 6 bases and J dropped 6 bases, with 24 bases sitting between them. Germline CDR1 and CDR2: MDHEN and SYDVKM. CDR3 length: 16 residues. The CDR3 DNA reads TGTGCCAGCAGACCTCTGGGACATGGGGGGCTTAGCGAGCAGTACTTC. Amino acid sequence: CASRPLGHGGLSEQYF.